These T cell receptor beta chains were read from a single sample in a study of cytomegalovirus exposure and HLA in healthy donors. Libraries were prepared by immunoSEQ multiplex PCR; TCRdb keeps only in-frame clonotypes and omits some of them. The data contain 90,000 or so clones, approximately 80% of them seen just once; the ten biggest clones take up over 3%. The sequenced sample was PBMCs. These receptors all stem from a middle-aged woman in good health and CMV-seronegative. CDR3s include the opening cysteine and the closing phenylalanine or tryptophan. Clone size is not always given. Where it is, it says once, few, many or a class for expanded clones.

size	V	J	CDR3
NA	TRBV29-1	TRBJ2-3	CSVEGGTLDTQYF
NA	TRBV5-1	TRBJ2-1	CASSLSGGTYNEQFF
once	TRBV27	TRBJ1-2	CASSLRGGGYTF
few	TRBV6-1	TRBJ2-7	CASSGGASGSWYEQYF
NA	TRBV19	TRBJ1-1	CASSLRGPRNTEAFF
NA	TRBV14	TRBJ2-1	CASSQAKRSYNEQFF
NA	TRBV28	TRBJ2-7	CASSPGLALTHQQYF
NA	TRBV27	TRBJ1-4	CACSGAGGTKEKLFF
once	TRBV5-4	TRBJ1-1	CASSVRVGDTEAFF
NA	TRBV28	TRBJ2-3	CASSLSWGRTQYF
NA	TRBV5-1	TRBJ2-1	CATNPGLAPSSYNEQFF